These 11 T cell receptor beta chains came from one sample sequenced in a study of CD8 T cells in ankylosing spondylitis. TCRdb passed the 5' RACE reads through MiXCR, listing each CDR3 protein once. Seen here are around 100,000 distinct CDR3 sequences, 24% observed once, and the top ten hold 9% to 15%. The material sequenced was synovial fluid, either unsorted or a sorted T cell fraction (not recorded which). Receptors were obtained from a male donor with ankylosing spondylitis.

The chain has TRBV7-2 and TRBJ2-7; tentative D call: TRBD1 (9 bases). V was pared by 0 bases and J by 5 bases, with 26 bases between. The CDR3 extends over 19 amino acids. Germline values: CDR1 SGHTA, CDR2 FQGNSA. As DNA, the CDR3 is TGTGCCAGCAGCTTAGCTGGGACAGGGAGAGCGGGAGCGCTAAACGAGCAGTACTTC. Residues: CASSLAGTGRAGALNEQYF.

The chain joins TRBV5-1 to TRBJ1-1, with D possibly TRBD1 on 5 matching bases. The V end was cut by 4 bases, the J end by 14 bases, with 15 bases between. Germline V CDR1 and CDR2: SGHRS, YFSETQ. The CDR3 covers 11 residues. The CDR3 here is CASSVGGTQFF. As DNA, the CDR3 is TGCGCCAGCAGCGTTGGTGGGACCCAATTCTTT.

The V call is TRBV3-1, the J call TRBJ1-6, with 10 positions matching TRBD1. CDR3 size: 16 residues. V was pared by 4 bases and J by 10 bases, with 10 bases of the junction left unmatched. Germline-derived CDR1 and CDR2 are LGHDT and YNNKEL (reference sequence). The CDR3 DNA reads as TGTGCCAGCAGCCTACAGGGACAGGGGTCGATGTCACCCCTCCACTTT. Its protein product is CASSLQGQGSMSPLHF.

The V call is TRBV4-1, the J call TRBJ2-5; 10 bases line up with TRBD1. Germline CDR1 and CDR2: MGHRA and YSYEKL. The trim removed 4 bases at V and 4 bases at J, leaving 9 bases unmatched. This CDR3 is built from 16 residues. DNA for the CDR3: TGCGCCAGCAGCCGGGACAGGGGTGGGCGGCCAGAGACCCAGTACTTC. It codes for CASSRDRGGRPETQYF.

J is TRBJ2-1 and V is TRBV5-1; TRBD1 matches at 9 bases. Germline lookup yields CDR1 SGHRS and CDR2 YFSETQ. The CDR3 length is 14 residues. The V segment lost 6 bases and the J segment 7 bases; nucleotides outside the gene matches: 8. CDR3 bases: TGCGCCAGCACTTCCGGGACAGGGAGTAATGAGCAGTTCTTC. It codes for CASTSGTGSNEQFF.

In its sample, this clonotype was seen a few times. This rearrangement joins TRBV10-3 to TRBJ2-2; D gene uncertain. V shed 7 bases and J shed 2 bases, with 8 bases lying between them. The CDR3 extends over 13 amino acids. Germline CDR1 ENHRY, CDR2 SYGVKD. CDR3 DNA sequence: TGTGCCATCACTAGGGAAAACACCGGGGAGCTGTTTTTT. It translates to CAITRENTGELFF.

This clonotype has a handful of counts. The chain combines TRBV27 with TRBJ1-4; 8 nucleotides line up with TRBD1. The germline V gene encodes CDR1 MNHEY and CDR2 SMNVEV (reference sequence). The CDR3 runs to 15 residues. V shed 2 bases and J 7 bases; nucleotides not matched to a gene: 6. CDR3 sequence: CASSLAGTGFEKLFF. The CDR3 DNA is TGTGCCAGCAGTTTAGCCGGGACAGGATTTGAAAAACTGTTTTTT.

This clonotype has only a few counts. This chain connects TRBV4-1 to TRBJ2-1, with TRBD2 matching 7 bases. Trimming took 0 bases from V and 7 from J; bases not matched to a gene: 9. This CDR3 has 16 amino acids. Germline V gene sequence: CDR1 MGHRA, CDR2 YSYEKL. This CDR3 is CASSQERAGEGNEQFF. The CDR3 nucleotides are TGCGCCAGCAGCCAAGAACGCGCGGGAGAGGGGAATGAGCAGTTCTTC.

The rearrangement joins TRBV27 to TRBJ2-3; D gene ambiguous. CDR1 is MNHEY, CDR2 SMNVEV, per germline (reference sequence). The V end lost 6 bases, the J end lost 0 bases, and 1 base lay between the germline ends. This CDR3 has 11 residues. CDR3 bases: TGTGCCAGCAGGAGCACAGATACGCAGTATTTT. As protein: CASRSTDTQYF.

This clonotype was detected ten times or more. The rearrangement links TRBV15 to TRBJ1-2; D unclear. Germline V gene sequence: CDR1 LNHNV, CDR2 YYDKDF (reference sequence). V dropped 0 bases and J dropped 8 bases, with 7 bases sitting between them. The CDR3 has 12 amino acids. The CDR3 region is CATSREVGGYTF. The CDR3 DNA follows: TGTGCCACCAGCAGAGAAGTGGGCGGCTACACCTTC.

CDR3 sequence reads: CASSPSQLGQETQYF. The CDR3 DNA sequence: TGTGCCAGCAGCCCCAGTCAGCTGGGACAAGAGACCCAGTACTTC. The rearrangement links TRBV14 to TRBJ2-5; D remains unclear. The V gene lost 4 bases and the J gene lost 2 bases, with 14 bases spanning the gap. Germline CDR1 is SGHDN and CDR2 is FVKESK. The CDR3 sequence is 15 residues long.